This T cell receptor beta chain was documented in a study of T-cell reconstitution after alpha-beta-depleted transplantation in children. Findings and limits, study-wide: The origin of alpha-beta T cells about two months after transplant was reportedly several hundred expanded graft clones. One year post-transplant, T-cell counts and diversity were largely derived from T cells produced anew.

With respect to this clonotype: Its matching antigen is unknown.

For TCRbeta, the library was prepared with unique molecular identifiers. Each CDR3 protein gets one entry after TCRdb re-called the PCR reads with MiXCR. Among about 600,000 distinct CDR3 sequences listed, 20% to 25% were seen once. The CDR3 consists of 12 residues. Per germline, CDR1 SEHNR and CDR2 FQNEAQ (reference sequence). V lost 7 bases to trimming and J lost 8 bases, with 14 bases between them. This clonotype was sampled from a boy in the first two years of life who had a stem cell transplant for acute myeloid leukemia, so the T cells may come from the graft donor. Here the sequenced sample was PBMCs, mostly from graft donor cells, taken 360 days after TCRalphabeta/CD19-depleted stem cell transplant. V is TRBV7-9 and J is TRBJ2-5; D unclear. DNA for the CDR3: TGTGCCAGCACCGTCAAATGGGAAACCCAGTACTTC. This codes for CASTVKWETQYF. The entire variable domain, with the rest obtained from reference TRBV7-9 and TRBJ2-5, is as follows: DTGVSQNPRHKITKRGQNVTFRCDPISEHNRLYWYRQTLGQGPEFLTYFQNEAQLEKSRLLSDRFSAERPKGSFSTLEIQRTEQGDSAMYLCASTVKWETQYFGPGTRLLVL.